The rows below give T cell receptor beta chains drawn from one sample of a study of T cell repertoires in cytomegalovirus infection. From the reads, TCRdb called clonotypes with MiXCR, one entry per CDR3 protein. In the table there are about 400,000 distinct CDR3 sequences, roughly a third of which are singletons. Their recognized antigens are unknown. Specimen: cultured PBMCs, collected from culture after CMV antigen stimulation. The receptor set was obtained from a human donor in good health (CMV status not recorded). Some clones in this sample may be carry-over from other donors' samples. CDR3s include the opening cysteine and the closing phenylalanine or tryptophan. Each record gives: V gene, CDR3 length, J gene, CDR3 protein.

V gene: TRBV7-8; CDR3 length: 17; J gene: TRBJ2-5; CDR3 protein: CASSQGLAVNFQETQYF
V gene: TRBV6-1; CDR3 length: 16; J gene: TRBJ2-1; CDR3 protein: CASSEVLRGLGNEQFF
V gene: TRBV4-1; CDR3 length: 13; J gene: TRBJ2-4; CDR3 protein: CASSQGGGNIQYF
V gene: TRBV4-1; CDR3 length: 17; J gene: TRBJ2-5; CDR3 protein: CASSQGTVTDKWETQYF
V gene: TRBV7-9; CDR3 length: 16; J gene: TRBJ2-1; CDR3 protein: CASRSSGRTPYNEQFF
V gene: TRBV28; CDR3 length: 15; J gene: TRBJ1-1; CDR3 protein: CASSPGDRLYTEAFF
V gene: TRBV7-2; CDR3 length: 15; J gene: TRBJ2-1; CDR3 protein: CASSGDYRSYNEQFF
V gene: TRBV3-1; CDR3 length: 15; J gene: TRBJ2-7; CDR3 protein: CASSLGTSALYEQYF
V gene: TRBV27; CDR3 length: 14; J gene: TRBJ1-1; CDR3 protein: CASSFLGGLTEAFF
V gene: TRBV29-1; CDR3 length: 13; J gene: TRBJ2-3; CDR3 protein: CTTRGDTTDTQYF
V gene: TRBV4-3; CDR3 length: 15; J gene: TRBJ1-5; CDR3 protein: CASSPSDRRLGPQHF
V gene: TRBV29-1; CDR3 length: 13; J gene: TRBJ2-5; CDR3 protein: CSVEEAGPETQYF
V gene: TRBV12-3/TRBV12-4; CDR3 length: 12; J gene: TRBJ2-1; CDR3 protein: CASSFGQMEQFF
V gene: TRBV7-3; CDR3 length: 12; J gene: TRBJ1-1; CDR3 protein: CASSRGGTEAFF
V gene: TRBV2; CDR3 length: 11; J gene: TRBJ2-4; CDR3 protein: CASSAENIQYF
V gene: TRBV20-1; CDR3 length: 10; J gene: TRBJ2-5; CDR3 protein: CSAAQETQYF